These 29 T cell receptor beta chains share one sample of origin, sequenced in a study of shared clonotypes between healthy human individuals. Here immunoSEQ multiplex PCR was the method, and the copy in TCRdb shows in-frame clones only, minus some. The table has 2 million to 2.5 million clones, about 95% seen once. The sample was naive CD4+ T cells sorted from blood. Subset reported: CD45RA+ positively selected. These receptor sequences come from a man aged 18-30 years in good health.

The V call is TRBV25-1, the J call TRBJ2-5; D is unresolved. Trimming took off 1 base at V and 9 bases at J, with 18 bases between the two ends. This CDR3 is built from 15 residues. Germline CDR1 and CDR2: MGHDK and SYGVNS. This chain's CDR3 is CASSESGGRDWAQYF. CDR3 sequence (DNA): TGTGCCAGCAGTGAATCCGGCGGCCGCGACTGGGCCCAGTACTTC.

For this clone: In the same sample, other DNA sequences code for this CDR3. V and J are TRBV18 and TRBJ1-1; the match to TRBD1 covers 7 bases. Trimming took 3 bases from V and 3 from J; bases not matched to a gene: 1. CDR1 and CDR2 (germline): KGHSH, LQKENI. The CDR3 covers 13 residues. The CDR3 sequence: CASSPGTDTEAFF. In DNA form, the CDR3 reads TGTGCCAGCTCACCCGGGACAGACACTGAAGCTTTCTTT.

This rearrangement joins TRBV6-1 to TRBJ2-3; D gene ambiguous. Trimming shortened V by 0 bases and J by 2 bases, and 9 bases separated the two germline ends. The CDR3 runs to 15 residues. The germline CDR1 and CDR2 sequences are MNHNS and SASEGT. Written as DNA, the CDR3 is TGTGCCAGCAGTGAAGCGAATAGATTCACAGATACGCAGTATTTT. Residues: CASSEANRFTDTQYF.

This clone was recorded once. The chain combines TRBV4-1 with TRBJ2-7; TRBD2 aligns across 7 bases. The CDR3 consists of 18 residues. Germline lookup yields CDR1 MGHRA and CDR2 YSYEKL. With 0 bases clipped from V and 2 bases from J, the junction kept 13 bases outside the gene matches. The CDR3: CASSQEAPIPGGPYEQYF. The CDR3 coding sequence is TGCGCCAGCAGCCAAGAGGCCCCGATTCCGGGGGGTCCCTACGAGCAGTACTTC.

The chain links TRBV5-4 to TRBJ1-1, with D unclear. The CDR3 is made up of 15 amino acids. The ends were cut back, 5 bases at V and 1 base at J, with 15 bases in the middle. Looked up from germline, CDR1 is SGHNT and CDR2 is YYREEE (reference sequence). The DNA of the CDR3 is TGTGCCAGCAGGATGATGACGGGAGAGAACACTGAAGCTTTCTTT. Residues: CASRMMTGENTEAFF.

In this sample, this clone turned up a few times. The rearrangement joins TRBV30 to TRBJ2-2; D possibly corresponds to TRBD1 (6 bases). The CDR3 covers 15 residues. Trimming removed 2 bases at V and 3 bases at J, with 13 bases between. CDR1 GTSNPN and CDR2 SVGIG come from the germline V gene (reference sequence). For the CDR3, the DNA is TGTGCCTGGAGTTCGGGACAATTAGACACCGGGGAGCTGTTTTTT. As protein: CAWSSGQLDTGELFF.

The V call is TRBV30, the J call TRBJ2-5; 7 bases are a match to TRBD1. Germline trimming cut 0 bases from V and 5 bases from J; bases unmatched to any gene: 6. This CDR3 has 14 amino acids. Germline CDR1 GTSNPN, CDR2 SVGIG (reference sequence). CDR3 bases: TGTGCCTGGAGTGTTAAGGGGGCTTGGGAGACCCAGTACTTC. Translated: CAWSVKGAWETQYF. Full variable domain (rest looked up from reference TRBV30 and TRBJ2-5): SQTIHQWPATLVQPVGSPLSLECTVEGTSNPNLYWYRQAAGRGLQLLFYSVGIGQISSEVPQNLSASRPQDRQFILSSKKLLLSDSGFYLCAWSVKGAWETQYFGPGTRLLVL.

The chain uses TRBV6-4 and TRBJ1-2; the D is unclear. From germline, CDR1 is MRHNA and CDR2 SNTAGT. V lost 0 bases, J lost 8 bases, and 10 bases lay in between. CDR3 length: 13 residues. The CDR3 DNA reads TGTGCCAGCAGTGACTCGACAACTGGGGGCTACACCTTC. This codes for CASSDSTTGGYTF.

The chain couples TRBV19 to TRBJ2-7; the D call may be TRBD1 or TRBD2 (5 bases each). V shed 5 bases and J shed 3 bases, with 11 bases lying between them. The CDR3 has 13 residues. Germline V gene lookup returns CDR1 LNHDA and CDR2 SQIVND (reference sequence). The DNA for the CDR3 is TGTGCCAGTAGTGCCACGAGGGGCTACGAGCAGTACTTC. As protein: CASSATRGYEQYF.

The chain recombines TRBV7-9 with TRBJ2-6; D possibly corresponds to TRBD1 (5 bases). Between the trimmed V and J ends, which lost 1 base and 5 bases, there was a span of 21 bases. The CDR3 sequence is 19 residues long. Germline assignment: CDR1 SEHNR and CDR2 FQNEAQ (reference sequence). The chain's CDR3 is CASSLVADIFSVRANVLTF. Written as DNA, the CDR3 is TGTGCCAGCAGCTTAGTTGCGGACATTTTCTCTGTTAGGGCCAACGTCCTGACTTTC.

This sequence joins TRBV12-5 and TRBJ2-5; no firm D call. The ends were cut back, 6 bases at V and 2 bases at J, with 10 bases in the middle. The CDR3 runs 13 residues. CDR1 and CDR2 from the germline V gene are LGHNT and FRNRAP. CDR3 coding DNA: TGTGCTAGTGGCCCCCGCAAACAAGAGACCCAGTACTTC. This sequence encodes CASGPRKQETQYF.

The chain is built from TRBV7-9 and TRBJ2-7; no definite D call. Germline-derived CDR1 and CDR2 are SEHNR and FQNEAQ (reference sequence). The CDR3 has 12 amino acids. Trimming pared 5 bases from V and 3 bases from J, leaving 8 bases between. This chain's CDR3 is CASSPNNYEQYF. The DNA of the CDR3 is TGTGCCAGCAGCCCCAACAACTACGAGCAGTACTTC.

The CDR3 nucleotides read TGTGCCAGCAGCACCGGCGGCAGGGCATTAAACATTCAGTACTTC. As protein: CASSTGGRALNIQYF. The chain is built from TRBV6-1 and TRBJ2-4, with a weak D call TRBD1 (5 bases). Germline CDR1 reads MNHNS; CDR2 reads SASEGT. Between the trimmed V and J ends, which lost 6 bases and 6 bases, there was a span of 18 bases. The CDR3 totals 15 residues.

V and J are TRBV2 and TRBJ2-7; D gene unclear. Germline loops: CDR1 SNHLY, CDR2 FYNNEI. V dropped 2 bases and J dropped 7 bases, with 3 bases sitting between them. There are 10 residues in the CDR3. In DNA form, the CDR3 reads TGTGCCAGCAGTGAATGGGAGCAGTACTTC. It translates to CASSEWEQYF. The full variable domain, in which reference TRBV2 and TRBJ2-7 provide the parts outside the CDR3, is EPEVTQTPSHQVTQMGQEVILRCVPISNHLYFYWYRQILGQKVEFLVSFYNNEISEKSEIFDDQFSVERPDGSNFTLKIRSTKLEDSAMYFCASSEWEQYFGPGTRLTVT.

V and J are TRBV9 and TRBJ2-3, with D unclear. The V gene's germline CDR1 is SGDLS and CDR2 YYNGEE. The CDR3 is made up of 13 amino acids. V dropped 1 base and J dropped 5 bases, with 8 bases sitting between them. CDR3 in DNA: TGTGCCAGCAGCGTACTCACCATAGATACGCAGTATTTT. Protein product: CASSVLTIDTQYF.

This chain joins TRBV9 and TRBJ1-5, with 11 bases identical to TRBD1. There are 15 residues in the CDR3. CDR1 is SGDLS and CDR2 is YYNGEE in the germline V gene. V trimming: 2 bases; J trimming: 5 bases; junction bases outside the gene matches: 3. The CDR3, as DNA: TGTGCCAGCAGCGTTGGGACAGGGGGTCATCAGCCCCAGCATTTT. This translates into CASSVGTGGHQPQHF.

The chain joins TRBV6-1 to TRBJ2-1, with 8 nucleotides matching TRBD2. The V segment lost 3 bases and the J segment 10 bases; nucleotides outside the gene matches: 17. The germline V gene encodes CDR1 MNHNS and CDR2 SASEGT. This CDR3 comprises 17 residues. CDR3 residues: CASSDSFGSSGPLEQFF. For the CDR3, the DNA is TGTGCCAGCAGTGATAGTTTCGGGTCTAGCGGGCCCCTGGAGCAGTTCTTC.

The CDR3 here is CASSVDGGQGNTIYF. CDR3 sequence (DNA): TGTGCCAGCAGCGTAGATGGGGGGCAGGGAAACACCATATATTTT. The V call is TRBV9, the J call TRBJ1-3; perhaps TRBD1 as D (6 bases). V lost 0 bases, J lost 4 bases, and 11 bases lay in between. Germline V gene sequence: CDR1 SGDLS, CDR2 YYNGEE. The CDR3 is 15 amino acids. Full variable domain (remainder filled in from reference TRBV9 and TRBJ1-3): DSGVTQTPKHLITATGQRVTLRCSPRSGDLSVYWYQQSLDQGLQFLIQYYNGEERAKGNILERFSAQQFPDLHSELNLSSLELGDSALYFCASSVDGGQGNTIYFGEGSWLTVV.

The gene calls are TRBV6-6 and TRBJ2-7; D ambiguous. The V end lost 4 bases, the J end lost 2 bases, and 12 bases lay between the germline ends. There are 14 residues in the CDR3. Germline lookup yields CDR1 MNHNY and CDR2 SVGAGI (reference sequence). CDR3 sequence: CASSLGGFAYEQYF. Written as DNA, the CDR3 is TGTGCCAGCAGTTTGGGTGGGTTTGCCTACGAGCAGTACTTC.

As regards this clone: This specimen includes other DNA sequences encoding the same CDR3. V usage is TRBV30 and J usage is TRBJ2-7; D ambiguous. Looked up from germline, CDR1 is GTSNPN and CDR2 is SVGIG (reference sequence). This CDR3 region has 11 residues. V was clipped by 3 bases and J by 3 bases, with 6 bases between them. The CDR3 is CAWRSDYEQYF. The CDR3 nucleotides read TGTGCCTGGAGGTCTGACTACGAGCAGTACTTC.

V and J are TRBV5-6 and TRBJ2-2; TRBD1 aligns across 7 bases. After removal of 4 bases from V and 6 bases from J, the junction contained 3 bases not matched to a gene. Germline CDR1 is SGHDT and CDR2 is YYEEEE. The CDR3 has 13 amino acids. In DNA, the CDR3 is TGTGCCAGCAGCCAGACAGGGTCCGGGGAGCTGTTTTTT. Protein: CASSQTGSGELFF.

The chain carries TRBV5-1 and TRBJ2-7, with 10 bases lining up with TRBD2. CDR3 size: 16 residues. V was pared by 0 bases and J by 6 bases, with 9 bases of the junction left unmatched. Germline V gene sequence: CDR1 SGHRS, CDR2 YFSETQ. The CDR3 loop reads CASSLGTSGVLGEQYF. Here the CDR3 DNA reads TGCGCCAGCAGCTTGGGTACTAGCGGGGTCCTTGGCGAGCAGTACTTC.

Here the CDR3 reads CASSQLDRLTYEQYF. As DNA, the CDR3 is TGCGCCAGCAGCCAGCTGGACCGCCTAACCTACGAGCAGTACTTC. The chain is built from TRBV4-1 and TRBJ2-7; D gene unclear. With 3 bases removed from V and 2 bases from J, the gap between germline ends came to 14 bases. This CDR3 is 15 amino acids long. Germline loops: CDR1 MGHRA, CDR2 YSYEKL.

The genes are TRBV15 and TRBJ2-7; 7 bases map to TRBD2. The junction had 9 bases not matched to a gene; V was cut back by 0 bases and J by 10 bases. Germline V gives CDR1 LNHNV, CDR2 YYDKDF (reference sequence). The CDR3 loop spans 14 amino acids. CDR3 in DNA: TGTGCCACCAGCAGAGAGTCCAGCGGGGCTCGTCAGTACTTC. Translated, it gives CATSRESSGARQYF.

The V and J genes are TRBV5-1 and TRBJ2-4; possible D gene TRBD2, 5 bases. CDR1 is SGHRS and CDR2 is YFSETQ in the germline V gene. V was shortened by 5 bases and J by 0 bases, with 15 bases between the two germline ends. The CDR3 contains 16 residues. The CDR3 bases are TGCGCCAGCAGTGATTCCGCGGGTCTAGCCAAAAACATTCAGTACTTC. This codes for CASSDSAGLAKNIQYF.

V usage is TRBV30 and J usage is TRBJ2-7; 10 bases are a match to TRBD1. With V trimmed by 4 bases and J by 3 bases, 12 bases remained unmatched. Germline V gene sequence: CDR1 GTSNPN, CDR2 SVGIG (reference sequence). CDR3 length: 16 residues. CDR3 in DNA: TGTGCCTGGATGGAGACAGGGGGCGGAGGTCTCTACGAGCAGTACTTC. Protein product: CAWMETGGGGLYEQYF.

The rearrangement joins TRBV6-5 to TRBJ2-7; D is ambiguous. Trimming removed 0 bases at V and 0 bases at J, with 12 bases between. Germline V gives CDR1 MNHEY, CDR2 SVGAGI. The CDR3 totals 16 residues. The CDR3 coding sequence is TGTGCCAGCAGTTACTCGACCCCTTCGGTCTCCTACGAGCAGTACTTC. It yields the protein CASSYSTPSVSYEQYF.

The chain is built from TRBV20-1 and TRBJ2-7; 8 bases match TRBD2. Germline CDR1 DFQATT, CDR2 SNEGSKA (reference sequence). The J segment lost 7 bases and the V segment lost 2 bases, leaving 1 base of the junction unmatched. CDR3 size: 11 residues. As DNA, the CDR3 is TGCAGTGCTAGAATAGCGGGAGAGCAGTACTTC. Its translation: CSARIAGEQYF.

The CDR3 sequence is CASSLGPVDTQYF. As DNA, the CDR3 is TGTGCCAGCAGCTTGGGGCCCGTTGATACGCAGTATTTT. This rearrangement joins TRBV11-3 to TRBJ2-3; TRBD1 might be the D (5 bases). CDR3 length: 13 amino acids. The V gene lost 3 bases and the J gene lost 6 bases, with 10 bases spanning the gap. Germline V gene sequence: CDR1 SGHNT, CDR2 YENEEA.